Listed below are T cell receptor beta chains from one sample, sequenced in a study of T cell repertoires in cytomegalovirus infection. TCRdb used MiXCR to reprocess the reads, holding one entry per CDR3 protein. The data hold 900,000 to 950,000 distinct CDR3 sequences, with around 31% observed a single time. These receptors' antigens are unknown. The sequenced sample was cultured CD8+ T cells from PBMCs, obtained from culture after CMV antigen stimulation. The receptor set was obtained from a human donor in good health (CMV status not recorded). Some clones in this sample may be carry-over from other donors' samples. CDR3s include the opening cysteine and the closing phenylalanine or tryptophan. The D gene is left open where the match is weak. Rows give clone size only sometimes, using once, few, many, or a class for an expanded clone.

d_call: NA; clone_size: few; v_call: TRBV6-5; j_call: TRBJ2-3; cdr3_aa: CASSYSIETDTQYF; cdr3_nt: TGTGCCAGCAGTTACTCGATCGAAACAGATACGCAGTATTTT
d_call: TRBD1; clone_size: NA; v_call: TRBV12-5; j_call: TRBJ2-1; cdr3_aa: CASVLTGTGYNEQFF; cdr3_nt: TGTGCTAGTGTCCTGACCGGGACAGGGTACAATGAGCAGTTCTTC
d_call: TRBD2; clone_size: once; v_call: TRBV11-3; j_call: TRBJ2-1; cdr3_aa: CASFRDYVREQFF; cdr3_nt: TGTGCCAGCTTCCGGGACTATGTGAGGGAGCAGTTCTTC
d_call: TRBD2; clone_size: NA; v_call: TRBV27; j_call: TRBJ2-3; cdr3_aa: CASSWRLAGAEDTQYF; cdr3_nt: TGTGCCAGCAGTTGGCGACTAGCGGGGGCGGAAGATACGCAGTATTTT
d_call: NA; clone_size: few; v_call: TRBV7-8; j_call: TRBJ2-1; cdr3_aa: CASSLDRDRASYNEQFF; cdr3_nt: TGTGCCAGCAGTTTAGACCGGGACCGAGCGTCCTACAATGAGCAGTTCTTC
d_call: NA; clone_size: few; v_call: TRBV12-3/TRBV12-4; j_call: TRBJ1-5; cdr3_aa: CASSFQGIGNQPQHF; cdr3_nt: TGTGCCAGCAGTTTTCAAGGGATCGGCAATCAGCCCCAGCATTTT
d_call: TRBD1; clone_size: NA; v_call: TRBV10-3; j_call: TRBJ1-3; cdr3_aa: CAISEGTGVNRNTIYF; cdr3_nt: TGTGCCATCAGTGAGGGGACAGGGGTTAATCGAAACACCATATATTTT
d_call: NA; clone_size: few; v_call: TRBV6-5; j_call: TRBJ2-5; cdr3_aa: CASSLLDGWQETQYF; cdr3_nt: TGTGCCAGCAGTTTACTCGACGGATGGCAAGAGACCCAGTACTTC
d_call: NA; clone_size: NA; v_call: TRBV18; j_call: TRBJ1-2; cdr3_aa: CASSPYGDEDGYTF; cdr3_nt: TGTGCCAGCTCACCGTACGGGGATGAAGATGGCTACACCTTC
d_call: NA; clone_size: NA; v_call: TRBV7-2; j_call: TRBJ2-1; cdr3_aa: CASSFLRGHEQFF; cdr3_nt: TGTGCCAGCAGCTTTTTAAGGGGCCATGAGCAGTTCTTC
d_call: NA; clone_size: NA; v_call: TRBV4-3; j_call: TRBJ2-5; cdr3_aa: CAGSQEDRGRQETQYF; cdr3_nt: TGCGCCGGCAGCCAAGAGGATCGGGGGCGTCAGGAGACCCAGTACTTC
d_call: NA; clone_size: few; v_call: TRBV13; j_call: TRBJ1-1; cdr3_aa: CASSPWADTEAFF; cdr3_nt: TGTGCCAGCAGTCCGTGGGCAGACACTGAAGCTTTCTTT
d_call: NA; clone_size: NA; v_call: TRBV25-1; j_call: TRBJ2-3; cdr3_aa: CASSVGGDTDTQYF; cdr3_nt: TGTGCCAGCAGTGTTGGGGGGGACACAGATACACAGTATTTT
d_call: NA; clone_size: few; v_call: TRBV7-9; j_call: TRBJ1-1; cdr3_aa: CASSSAEKGFF; cdr3_nt: TGTGCCAGCAGCTCCGCAGAAAAGGGTTTCTTT
d_call: TRBD1; clone_size: many; v_call: TRBV7-2; j_call: TRBJ1-6; cdr3_aa: CASSLGQVFSSYNSPLHF; cdr3_nt: TGTGCCAGCAGCTTGGGACAGGTCTTCAGCTCCTATAATTCACCCCTCCACTTT
d_call: TRBD2; clone_size: NA; v_call: TRBV28; j_call: TRBJ2-1; cdr3_aa: CASSLDSGGDEQFF; cdr3_nt: TGTGCCAGCAGTTTGGATAGCGGGGGGGATGAGCAGTTCTTC
d_call: NA; clone_size: NA; v_call: TRBV10-1; j_call: TRBJ2-7; cdr3_aa: CASSETHSNYEQYF; cdr3_nt: TGCGCCAGCAGTGAGACGCACAGCAACTACGAGCAGTACTTC
d_call: NA; clone_size: NA; v_call: TRBV27; j_call: TRBJ2-2; cdr3_aa: CASCRATGELFF; cdr3_nt: TGTGCCAGCTGCAGGGCCACCGGGGAGCTGTTTTTT
d_call: NA; clone_size: NA; v_call: TRBV5-6; j_call: TRBJ1-5; cdr3_aa: CASSRVGSNQPQHF; cdr3_nt: TGTGCCAGCAGCCGGGTGGGCAGCAATCAGCCCCAGCATTTT
d_call: TRBD1; clone_size: NA; v_call: TRBV6-5; j_call: TRBJ1-3; cdr3_aa: CASSYPGTGPGNTIYF; cdr3_nt: TGTGCCAGCAGTTACCCCGGGACAGGTCCTGGAAACACCATATATTTT
d_call: NA; clone_size: NA; v_call: TRBV5-4; j_call: TRBJ2-3; cdr3_aa: CASSAKILDTQYF; cdr3_nt: TGTGCCAGCAGCGCTAAAATATTGGATACGCAGTATTTT
d_call: NA; clone_size: NA; v_call: TRBV4-2; j_call: TRBJ2-3; cdr3_aa: CASSQEGWADTQYF; cdr3_nt: TGTGCCAGCAGCCAAGAGGGCTGGGCAGATACGCAGTATTTT
d_call: NA; clone_size: few; v_call: TRBV12-5; j_call: TRBJ1-5; cdr3_aa: CASAISGTPYSNQPQHF; cdr3_nt: TGTGCTAGTGCCATATCTGGGACACCATATAGCAATCAGCCCCAGCATTTT
d_call: NA; clone_size: NA; v_call: TRBV5-8; j_call: TRBJ1-1; cdr3_aa: CASSSGHQFPMNTEAFF; cdr3_nt: TGTGCCAGCAGCTCGGGACACCAGTTTCCGATGAACACTGAAGCTTTCTTT
d_call: NA; clone_size: NA; v_call: TRBV7-9; j_call: TRBJ1-6; cdr3_aa: CASSLEGGNTNSPLHF; cdr3_nt: TGTGCCAGCAGCTTAGAGGGGGGTAACACGAATTCACCCCTCCACTTT
d_call: NA; clone_size: NA; v_call: TRBV7-6; j_call: TRBJ1-4; cdr3_aa: CASSLSGWSNEKLFF; cdr3_nt: TGTGCCAGCAGCCTTAGCGGGTGGAGTAATGAAAAACTGTTTTTT
d_call: TRBD1; clone_size: NA; v_call: TRBV13; j_call: TRBJ1-6; cdr3_aa: CASSLGTGSLGSPLHF; cdr3_nt: TGTGCCAGCAGCTTAGGGACAGGGTCATTAGGTTCACCCCTCCACTTT
d_call: NA; clone_size: NA; v_call: TRBV27; j_call: TRBJ2-3; cdr3_aa: CASSLSGGGYADTQYF; cdr3_nt: TGTGCCAGCAGTTTGTCGGGGGGCGGATACGCAGATACGCAGTATTTT
d_call: TRBD1; clone_size: many; v_call: TRBV7-6; j_call: TRBJ1-3; cdr3_aa: CASSEDTGTGAGNTIYF; cdr3_nt: TGTGCCAGCAGCGAAGATACCGGGACAGGGGCTGGAAACACCATATATTTT
d_call: NA; clone_size: NA; v_call: TRBV24-1; j_call: TRBJ2-3; cdr3_aa: CATSDFRAEDTDTQYF; cdr3_nt: TGTGCCACCAGTGATTTCCGGGCGGAGGACACAGATACGCAGTATTTT
d_call: NA; clone_size: NA; v_call: TRBV14; j_call: TRBJ1-6; cdr3_aa: CASSPGWGRNSPLHF; cdr3_nt: TGTGCCAGCAGCCCCGGTTGGGGGAGAAATTCACCCCTCCACTTT
d_call: NA; clone_size: NA; v_call: TRBV9; j_call: TRBJ2-5; cdr3_aa: CASSAQRGGGETQYF; cdr3_nt: TGTGCCAGCAGCGCCCAAAGAGGCGGCGGGGAGACCCAGTACTTC
d_call: TRBD1; clone_size: few; v_call: TRBV27; j_call: TRBJ1-4; cdr3_aa: CASSSGTVINEKLFF; cdr3_nt: TGTGCCAGCAGTTCCGGGACAGTGATTAATGAAAAACTGTTTTTT
d_call: NA; clone_size: few; v_call: TRBV5-3; j_call: TRBJ2-1; cdr3_aa: CASSPYEGFGVYNEQFF; cdr3_nt: TGTGCCAGCAGCCCATACGAAGGGTTCGGGGTCTACAATGAGCAGTTCTTC
d_call: NA; clone_size: NA; v_call: TRBV2; j_call: TRBJ1-2; cdr3_aa: CASSEGVGNYGYTF; cdr3_nt: TGTGCCAGCAGTGAAGGGGTAGGGAACTATGGCTACACCTTC
d_call: NA; clone_size: few; v_call: TRBV6-1; j_call: TRBJ2-3; cdr3_aa: CASSEVGSTDTQYF; cdr3_nt: TGTGCCAGCAGTGAAGTCGGTAGCACAGATACGCAGTATTTT
d_call: NA; clone_size: NA; v_call: TRBV27; j_call: TRBJ1-2; cdr3_aa: CASSSGSRSSWGYTF; cdr3_nt: TGTGCCAGCAGTTCAGGCAGTCGATCCTCGTGGGGCTACACCTTC
d_call: NA; clone_size: NA; v_call: TRBV7-2; j_call: TRBJ2-3; cdr3_aa: CASSLEGSLYADTQYF; cdr3_nt: TGTGCCAGCAGCTTAGAGGGCAGCCTATACGCAGATACGCAGTATTTT
d_call: NA; clone_size: few; v_call: TRBV19; j_call: TRBJ1-5; cdr3_aa: CAGGWPQHF; cdr3_nt: TGTGCCGGGGGGTGGCCCCAGCATTTT
d_call: TRBD2; clone_size: NA; v_call: TRBV7-9; j_call: TRBJ2-5; cdr3_aa: CASSFRLAGSLETQYF; cdr3_nt: TGTGCTAGCAGCTTTAGACTAGCGGGGTCTCTAGAGACCCAGTACTTC
d_call: TRBD2; clone_size: NA; v_call: TRBV19; j_call: TRBJ2-1; cdr3_aa: CASSGGGNKPNRINEQFF; cdr3_nt: TGTGCCAGTAGTGGCGGGGGTAACAAGCCGAACAGGATTAATGAGCAGTTCTTC
d_call: TRBD2; clone_size: few; v_call: TRBV27; j_call: TRBJ2-1; cdr3_aa: CASSLEGTSGGFEQFF; cdr3_nt: TGTGCCAGCAGTTTGGAGGGCACTAGCGGGGGGTTTGAGCAGTTCTTC
d_call: TRBD2; clone_size: few; v_call: TRBV6-2/TRBV6-3; j_call: TRBJ2-3; cdr3_aa: CASSPRLAGVFSTDTQYF; cdr3_nt: TGTGCCAGCAGCCCGCGGCTAGCGGGGGTCTTTAGCACAGATACGCAGTATTTT
d_call: NA; clone_size: many; v_call: TRBV7-6; j_call: TRBJ1-2; cdr3_aa: CASSLFPQTPLSGTGYTF; cdr3_nt: TGTGCCAGCAGCTTATTCCCGCAGACCCCTCTCTCCGGAACTGGCTACACCTTC
d_call: NA; clone_size: once; v_call: TRBV7-2; j_call: TRBJ2-3; cdr3_aa: CASSSGELNTDTQYF; cdr3_nt: TGTGCCAGCAGCTCGGGGGAGCTAAACACAGATACGCAGTATTTT
d_call: NA; clone_size: few; v_call: TRBV7-3; j_call: TRBJ2-1; cdr3_aa: CASSLIRSSHNEQFF; cdr3_nt: TGTGCCAGCAGCTTAATTCGATCCAGCCACAATGAGCAGTTCTTC
d_call: NA; clone_size: many; v_call: TRBV7-2; j_call: TRBJ2-5; cdr3_aa: CASRLEETQYF; cdr3_nt: TGTGCCAGCAGGCTTGAAGAGACCCAGTACTTC
d_call: TRBD2; clone_size: many; v_call: TRBV7-3; j_call: TRBJ2-3; cdr3_aa: CASSLLAGGREDTQYF; cdr3_nt: TGTGCCAGCAGTCTACTAGCGGGGGGCCGTGAAGATACGCAGTATTTT
d_call: TRBD2; clone_size: NA; v_call: TRBV27; j_call: TRBJ2-1; cdr3_aa: CASSLGTSSQNEQFF; cdr3_nt: TGTGCCAGCAGTTTAGGGACTAGCTCCCAAAATGAGCAGTTCTTC
d_call: TRBD1; clone_size: many; v_call: TRBV7-2; j_call: TRBJ2-1; cdr3_aa: CASSFGTGINEQFF; cdr3_nt: TGTGCCAGCAGCTTCGGGACAGGGATCAATGAGCAGTTCTTC
d_call: TRBD2; clone_size: NA; v_call: TRBV27; j_call: TRBJ2-3; cdr3_aa: CASRHGTSGDTQYF; cdr3_nt: TGTGCCAGCCGCCACGGGACTAGCGGAGATACGCAGTATTTT